This TCR beta chain was observed in a study of beta chain features in type 1 diabetes (dated by TCRdb to the late 2010s). The study in broad terms: Mean age, gender distribution, total cell number and subset yield were not different between patients and healthy donors. Regulatory and stem cell-like memory subsets were obtained from only 8 patients and roughly 8 healthy donors, while naive and central memory subsets were obtained from all 30 or so donors. In the study, recently diagnosed type 1 diabetes patients and matched healthy donors were compared on the TCRB repertoires of their sorted circulating CD4+ T cell subsets. Across all samples, about 110 million sorted cells were examined, and cell number per subset correlated strongly with RNA yield. Beyond this particular receptor, the publication reports: Because cDNA was sequenced instead of genomic DNA, highly expressing activated cells could be over-represented, though the groups showed no difference in activation or CD3 levels. Naive, central memory and regulatory TCRB repertoires appeared to be more similar among patients than among healthy donors. Type 1 diabetes patients showed a moderate but significant shortening of TCRB CDR3 length in all four CD4+ subsets. Shorter templates might have been favored by PCR, but patient and control samples were amplified and corrected together, so both groups would have been affected equally by any skew. At VDJ recombination sites, type 1 diabetes patients had fewer insertions and more deleted nucleotides, which implies abnormalities in thymic rearrangement. Because the HLA sub-analyses included only small numbers of individuals, any influence of HLA type on TCRB rearrangement was left unresolved.

Turning to this clone: Its antigen remains unidentified. Nothing much larger sits one base from this clone, and base qualities are not available.

Each donor gave one peripheral blood draw, approximately 0.11 L on average, collected into heparinised tubes. Naive, central memory, regulatory and stem cell-like memory CD4+ T cells were sorted on a BD FACSAria II using a panel including CD45RO, CCR7, CD25, CD127, CD95 and CD27. Purity was above 95% for every sorted population. Right away, PBMCs were isolated by Lymphoprep density gradient centrifugation and were stained directly, with no culture step. To minimize batch effects, samples were stained and sorted in pairs, one healthy donor with one patient per experiment. The High Capacity cDNA Reverse Transcription Kit was used to reverse transcribe all of the isolated RNA, meaning that expressed TCRB transcripts were what got sequenced. Naive, central memory and regulatory T cell samples underwent deep immunoSEQ sequencing, averaging about 3.5 million total reads per sample. After sorted cells were lysed in RLT buffer, RNA was extracted with DNase-treated RNeasy Micro or Mini kits, with the choice depending on cell number. Each cell subset was processed on its own to prevent cross-contamination, while patient and healthy donor samples were processed together. Using the immunoSEQ multiplex PCR, TCRB sequences were amplified from cDNA into 87-bp fragments spanning the CDR3 region. Amplicons were sequenced on the Illumina HiSeq platform. The source study handled its data this way. PCR bias was corrected computationally using synthetic template baselines, and reads within Hamming distance 2 were collapsed, with unmergeable singletons discarded. By aligning reads against IMGT, V, D and J genes, CDR3 length, and insertions or deletions at six rearrangement sites were assigned. Within each subset, clonotype counts were normalized to sorted cell number, after which true diversity and Gini coefficients were computed with the tcR R package. The overlap coefficient, calculated on TCRB nucleotide sequences, was used to measure repertoire sharing. As a proxy for the pre-selection repertoire, out-of-frame TCRB sequences from naive cells were analyzed. TCRdb's version of the immuneACCESS table is confined to in-frame rearrangements and falls short of the full clone set. An unresolved V gene accounts for under half of the shortfall where checked; the remainder is of unknown origin. The V and J calls and the clone size are those of that table, but D and trimming were determined from the DNA. The sample data list 240,000 or so clones, and approximately 20% of these were observed just once. In total, the top ten clones hold 0.028% of the sample.

Measured from the cysteine to the phenylalanine, the CDR3 is 15 residues long. Left in the record is the CDR3 DNA by itself, 45 bases read in frame from the first base. The trim is 4 bases for V and 7 bases for J, with a gap of 17 bases between the germline ends. CDR1 and CDR2 are drawn from the germline V gene: SGHTA, FQGNSA. Sequencing was carried out using naive CD4+ T cells from blood. Explained via the paper, the cell subset or site label denotes: true naive CD4+ T cells. The V and J genes are TRBV7-2 and TRBJ1-5, with TRBD1 as a weak D call on 5 bases. This receptor was identified in a woman between 35 and 50 years old with type 1 diabetes. The CDR3 region reads CASSSDGGIGQPQHF. The DNA reads as follows: TGTGCCAGCAGCTCAGACGGGGGAATAGGGCAGCCCCAGCATTTT. The full variable domain, completed from the reference TRBV7-2 and TRBJ1-5 proteins outside the CDR3, reads GAGVSQSPSNKVTEKGKDVELRCDPISGHTALYWYRQSLGQGLEFLIYFQGNSAPDKSGLPSDRFSAERTGGSVSTLTIQRTQQEDSAVYLCASSSDGGIGQPQHFGDGTRLSIL.